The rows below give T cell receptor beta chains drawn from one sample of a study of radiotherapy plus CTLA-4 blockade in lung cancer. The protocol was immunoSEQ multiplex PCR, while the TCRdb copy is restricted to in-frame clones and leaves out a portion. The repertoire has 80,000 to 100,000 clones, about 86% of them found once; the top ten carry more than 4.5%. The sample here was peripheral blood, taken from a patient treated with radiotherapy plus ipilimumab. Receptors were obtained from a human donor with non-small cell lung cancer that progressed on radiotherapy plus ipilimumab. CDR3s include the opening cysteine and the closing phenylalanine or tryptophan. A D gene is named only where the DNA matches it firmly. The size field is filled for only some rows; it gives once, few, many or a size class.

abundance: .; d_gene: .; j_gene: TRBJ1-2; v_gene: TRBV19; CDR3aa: CASRDTGSLDGGYTF; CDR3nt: TGTGCCAGTAGGGACACAGGGAGTTTGGACGGCGGCTACACCTTC
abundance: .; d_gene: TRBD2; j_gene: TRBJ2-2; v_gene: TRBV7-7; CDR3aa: CASSFRLAGATGELFF; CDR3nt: TGTGCTAGCAGCTTCCGACTAGCGGGAGCCACCGGGGAGCTGTTTTTT
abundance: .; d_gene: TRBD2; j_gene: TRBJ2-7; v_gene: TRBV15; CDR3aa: CATSRGLNRGTSADYEQYF; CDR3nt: TGTGCCACCAGCAGAGGACTAAACAGGGGGACTAGCGCCGACTACGAGCAGTACTTC
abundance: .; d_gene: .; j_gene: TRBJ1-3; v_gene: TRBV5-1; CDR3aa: CASSPDSTGNTIYF; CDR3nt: TGCGCCAGCAGCCCAGACAGCACTGGAAACACCATATATTTT
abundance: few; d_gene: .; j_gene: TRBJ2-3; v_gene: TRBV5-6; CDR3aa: CASSFSPRRADTQYF; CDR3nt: TGTGCCAGCAGCTTTTCGCCCCGGAGGGCAGATACGCAGTATTTT
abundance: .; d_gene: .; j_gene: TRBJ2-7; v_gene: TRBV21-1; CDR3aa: CASSPGRSYEQYF; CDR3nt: TGTGCCAGCAGCCCGGGACGGTCCTACGAGCAGTACTTC
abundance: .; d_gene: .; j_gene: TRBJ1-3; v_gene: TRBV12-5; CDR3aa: CASGSSGRGNTIYF; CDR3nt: TGTGCTAGTGGTTCCTCAGGACGCGGAAACACCATATATTTT
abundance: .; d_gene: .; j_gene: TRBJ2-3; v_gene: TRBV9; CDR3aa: CASNFQPTDTQYF; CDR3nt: TGTGCCAGCAACTTTCAACCCACAGATACGCAGTATTTT
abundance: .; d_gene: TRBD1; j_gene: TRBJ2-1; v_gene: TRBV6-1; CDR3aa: CASGTGLDEQFF; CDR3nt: TGTGCCAGTGGGACAGGGTTGGATGAGCAGTTCTTC
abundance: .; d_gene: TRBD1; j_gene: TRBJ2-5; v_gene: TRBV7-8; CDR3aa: CASSSMTGAGETQYF; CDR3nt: TGTGCCAGCAGCTCGATGACAGGGGCCGGAGAGACCCAGTACTTC
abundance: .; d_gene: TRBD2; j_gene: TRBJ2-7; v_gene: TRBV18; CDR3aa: CASSPLSGSLNYEQYF; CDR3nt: TGTGCCAGCTCACCACTTAGCGGGAGTTTGAACTACGAGCAGTACTTC
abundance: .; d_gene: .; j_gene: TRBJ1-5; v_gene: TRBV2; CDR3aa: CASSVQPRQPQHF; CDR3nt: TGTGCCAGCAGTGTCCAGCCCCGTCAGCCCCAGCATTTT
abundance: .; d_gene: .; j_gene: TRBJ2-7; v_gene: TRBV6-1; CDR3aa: CASQLVTGREQYF; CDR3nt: TGTGCCAGTCAACTGGTGACAGGGAGGGAGCAGTACTTC
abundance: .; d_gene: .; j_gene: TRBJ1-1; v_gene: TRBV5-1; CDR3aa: CASSVQGVVTEAFF; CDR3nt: TGCGCCAGCAGCGTTCAGGGTGTCGTCACTGAAGCTTTCTTT
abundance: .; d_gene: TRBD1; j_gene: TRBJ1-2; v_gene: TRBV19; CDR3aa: CASSPPPKGQGASNYGYTF; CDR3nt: TGTGCCAGTAGTCCCCCTCCAAAGGGACAGGGGGCTTCAAACTATGGCTACACCTTC
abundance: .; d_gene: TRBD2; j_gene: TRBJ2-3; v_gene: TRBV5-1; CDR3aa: CASSLGGGGSTDTQYF; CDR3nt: TGCGCCAGCAGCTTGGGAGGCGGGGGGAGCACAGATACGCAGTATTTT
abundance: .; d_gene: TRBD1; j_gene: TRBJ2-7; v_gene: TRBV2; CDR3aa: CASSGTGYGEQYF; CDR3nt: TGTGCCAGCTCAGGGACAGGGTATGGAGAGCAGTACTTC
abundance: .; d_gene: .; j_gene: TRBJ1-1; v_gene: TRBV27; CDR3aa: CASSRQTGTEAFF; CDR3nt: TGTGCCAGCAGTAGGCAGACGGGTACTGAAGCTTTCTTT
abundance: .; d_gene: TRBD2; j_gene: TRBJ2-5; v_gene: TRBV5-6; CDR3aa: CASSLLGRGTSGNQETQYF; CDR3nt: TGTGCCAGCAGCTTGTTAGGGCGCGGGACTAGCGGGAACCAAGAGACCCAGTACTTC
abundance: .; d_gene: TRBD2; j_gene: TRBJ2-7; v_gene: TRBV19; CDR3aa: CASSNQRGVEQYF; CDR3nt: TGTGCCAGTAGTAACCAGCGGGGGGTCGAGCAGTACTTC
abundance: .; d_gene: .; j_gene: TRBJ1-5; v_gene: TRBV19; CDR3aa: CASSQFGTMGPLTRSNQPQHF; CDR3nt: TGTGCCAGTAGTCAATTCGGGACAATGGGACCACTTACCCGTAGCAATCAGCCCCAGCATTTT
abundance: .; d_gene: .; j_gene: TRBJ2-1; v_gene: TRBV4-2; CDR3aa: CASSPTPGTPNEQFF; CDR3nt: TGTGCCAGCAGCCCGACCCCCGGGACTCCCAATGAGCAGTTCTTC